Here is one T cell receptor (beta chain) with its context. This clone's antigen is unknown. Base qualities are not recorded, but no much larger clone differs from it by a single base. Including cysteine and phenylalanine, the CDR3 has 15 amino acids. Only the CDR3 region is kept as DNA, spanning 45 bases read in frame from base 1. V drops 1 base and J drops 1 base, leaving 12 bases in between. CDR1 SGHRS and CDR2 YFSETQ were looked up in the germline V gene. The sample belongs to a study of blood T cell repertoires in COVID-19 (dated by TCRdb to about 2020). About the study as a whole: Samples from collaborators originated in the United States, Italy and Spain and spanned both the acute and convalescent phases of COVID-19. The prospective study material was composed of cDNA or gDNA derived from T cells, B-cell-depleted T cells, or PBMCs. Subjects who had been exposed to COVID-19, were actively infected with it, or had recovered from it provided the deeply sampled blood TCRbeta repertoires that made up the dataset. The repertoires were made available in a free public database intended to serve as a resource for research on the immune response to SARS-CoV-2. Samples came from the ongoing ImmuneRACE study (first 160 participants) plus 1,254 subjects from 6 global collaborators. A de-identified subject ID, COVID-19 status, age in years and sex were almost always included in the sample metadata. Where available, HLA class I and class II types were taken from metadata supplied by the sample provider and were not determined by assay-based typing.

TCRbeta CDR3 regions were amplified from genomic DNA using the immunoSEQ Assay, a bias-controlled multiplex PCR. As for the authors' bioinformatics: The number of nucleated cells in each sample was estimated from the amplification of reference gene primers within the assay. To quantify the absolute abundance of each unique TCRbeta CDR3 rearrangement, sequence reads were collapsed and filtered. For each sample, productive Simpson clonality was calculated as the square root of Simpson's diversity index across productive rearrangements. TCRdb holds this immuneACCESS table with in-frame rearrangements only. Some clones are missing; in checked studies, unresolved V genes explain under half, and the rest has no known cause. V and J calls and clone size are those listed in that table; D and trimming were worked out from the DNA. Counted in this sample were roughly 670,000 clones; 75% to 90% of them appeared once. Clones ranked in the top ten supply roughly 0.25% of the sample.

Overall results and qualifications from the work: The quantity of clinical and demographic metadata differed by source and by participant and was supplied without curation.

The collaborating institutions used their own protocols to collect whole blood in K2EDTA tubes. For TCRbeta analysis, collaborator samples were shipped as frozen whole blood, as isolated PBMCs, or as DNA extracted from either sample type. The clonotype originates from a woman aged 18-35 years with acute or convalescent COVID-19. The chain is made from TRBV5-1 and TRBJ2-7; a weak D assignment points to TRBD1 (5 bases agree). The material sequenced was peripheral blood. The CDR3 region has the sequence CASSLSGRTSYEQYF. At the DNA level, the sequence is TGCGCCAGCAGCTTGTCCGGCAGGACATCCTACGAGCAGTACTTC.